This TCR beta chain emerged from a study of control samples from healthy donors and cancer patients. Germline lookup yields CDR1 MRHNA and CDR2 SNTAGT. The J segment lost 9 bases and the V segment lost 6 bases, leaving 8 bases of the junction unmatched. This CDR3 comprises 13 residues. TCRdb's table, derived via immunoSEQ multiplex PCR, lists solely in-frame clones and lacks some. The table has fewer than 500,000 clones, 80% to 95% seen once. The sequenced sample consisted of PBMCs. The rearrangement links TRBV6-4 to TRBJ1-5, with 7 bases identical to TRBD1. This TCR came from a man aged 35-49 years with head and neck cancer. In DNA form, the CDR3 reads TGTGCCAGCAGCGACAGGGTCGGAGGGCCCCAGCATTTT. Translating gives CASSDRVGGPQHF.